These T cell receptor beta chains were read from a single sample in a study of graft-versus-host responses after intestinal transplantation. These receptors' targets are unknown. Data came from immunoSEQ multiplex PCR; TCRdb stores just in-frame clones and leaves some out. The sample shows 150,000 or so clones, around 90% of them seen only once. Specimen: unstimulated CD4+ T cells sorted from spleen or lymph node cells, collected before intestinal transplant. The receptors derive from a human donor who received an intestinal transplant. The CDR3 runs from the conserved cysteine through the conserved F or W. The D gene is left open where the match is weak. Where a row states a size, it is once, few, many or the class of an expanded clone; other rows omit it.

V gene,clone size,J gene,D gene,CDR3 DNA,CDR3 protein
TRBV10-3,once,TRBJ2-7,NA,TGTGCCATCAGTGAGTCGGGGAGCTCCTACGAGCAGTACTTC,CAISESGSSYEQYF
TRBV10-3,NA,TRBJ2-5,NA,TGTGCCATCCAGAGAGGAGGAGGGGAGACCCAGTACTTC,CAIQRGGGETQYF
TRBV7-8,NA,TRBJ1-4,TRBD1,TGTGCCAGCAGCCCGCTTGGACAGGGGAGGGGTGAAAAACTGTTTTTT,CASSPLGQGRGEKLFF
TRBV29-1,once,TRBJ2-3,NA,TGCAGCGTTGAACTAGCAGATACGCAGTATTTT,CSVELADTQYF
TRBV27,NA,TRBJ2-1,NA,TGTGCCAGCAGTTTATCGGGACGATATGAGCAGTTCTTC,CASSLSGRYEQFF
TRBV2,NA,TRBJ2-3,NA,TGTGCCAGCAGTGCATCGGCAGATACGCAGTATTTT,CASSASADTQYF
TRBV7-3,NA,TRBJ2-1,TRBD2,TGTGCCAGCAGCTTAGGGTCTAGCGGGCAGTTCTTC,CASSLGSSGQFF
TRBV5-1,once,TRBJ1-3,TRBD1,TGCGCCAGCAGCTTGGAAGCCGGGACAGGGTCGCGGAACACCATATATTTT,CASSLEAGTGSRNTIYF
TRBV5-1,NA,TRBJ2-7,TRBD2,TGCGCCAGCAGTAGCGGGACCCCCTACGAGCAGTACTTC,CASSSGTPYEQYF
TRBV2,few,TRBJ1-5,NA,TGTGCCAGCAGTGGGCAGGGACTTAATCAGCCCCAGCATTTT,CASSGQGLNQPQHF
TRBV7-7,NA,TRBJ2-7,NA,TGTGCTAGCAGCTCAGTAGGGGAGTCCGAGCAGTACTTC,CASSSVGESEQYF
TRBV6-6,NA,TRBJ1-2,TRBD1,TGTGCCAGCAGTTCCCGGGACAGGGGTGACTATGGCTACACCTTC,CASSSRDRGDYGYTF
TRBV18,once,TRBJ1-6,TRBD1,TGTGCCAGCTCATGGACAGGGGAGGATTCACCCCTCCACTTT,CASSWTGEDSPLHF
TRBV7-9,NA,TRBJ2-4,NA,TGTGCCAGCATCTTCTGGGTAGGGGGATACAAAAACATTCAGTACTTC,CASIFWVGGYKNIQYF
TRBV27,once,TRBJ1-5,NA,TGTGCCAGCAGTTTTTTACCGGCCAGGTCTAGCAATCAGCCCCAGCATTTT,CASSFLPARSSNQPQHF
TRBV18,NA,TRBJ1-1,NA,TGTGCCAGCTCACCACCTTTAAACACTGAAGCTTTCTTT,CASSPPLNTEAFF
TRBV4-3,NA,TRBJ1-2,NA,TGCGCCAGCAGCCCTGACAGGACCAATTATGGCTACACCTTC,CASSPDRTNYGYTF
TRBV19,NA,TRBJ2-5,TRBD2,TGTGCCAGTAGCGTAGCGGGAGCGCAAGAGACCCAGTACTTC,CASSVAGAQETQYF
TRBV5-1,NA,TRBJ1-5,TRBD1,TGCGCCAGCAGCTTGGGAGGGGGCGGACGTCAGCCCCAGCATTTT,CASSLGGGGRQPQHF
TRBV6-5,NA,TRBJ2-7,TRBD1,TGTGCCAGCAGTGGGGACAGGCCCTACGAGCAGTACTTC,CASSGDRPYEQYF
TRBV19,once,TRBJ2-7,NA,TGTGCCAGTAGTATCCGAATCGGGACCCACGAGCAGTACTTC,CASSIRIGTHEQYF
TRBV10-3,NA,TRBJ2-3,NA,TGTGCCATCGGTGAGAATCCGGGAGTAGGCACAGATACGCAGTATTTT,CAIGENPGVGTDTQYF
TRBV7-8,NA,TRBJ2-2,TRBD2,TGTGCCAGCAGCTTAGGAGCGACTAGCGGCGGGGAGCTGTTTTTT,CASSLGATSGGELFF
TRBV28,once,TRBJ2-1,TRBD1,TGTGCCAGCAGTCCACAGGACAGGGACTGGAATGAGCAGTTCTTC,CASSPQDRDWNEQFF
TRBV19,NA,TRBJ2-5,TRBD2,TGTGCCAGTAGTCTAATAGCGGGAGAGGCAGAGACCCAGTACTTC,CASSLIAGEAETQYF
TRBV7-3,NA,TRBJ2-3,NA,TGTGCCAGCAGCTTGGGGGCAGATACGCAGTATTTT,CASSLGADTQYF
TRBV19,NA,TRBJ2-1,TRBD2,TGTGCCAGTAGGAATACGGGACTAGCGGGCCCCAGCTCCTACAATGAGCAGTTCTTC,CASRNTGLAGPSSYNEQFF
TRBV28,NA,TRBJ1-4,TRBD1,TGTGCCAGCACCCCAGGGGGTAATGAAAAACTGTTTTTT,CASTPGGNEKLFF
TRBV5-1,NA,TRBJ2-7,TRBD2,TGCGCCAGCATCCTAGATTCGGGACTAGCGGGGCGGGAGCAGTACTTC,CASILDSGLAGREQYF
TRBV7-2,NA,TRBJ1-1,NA,TGTGCCAGCAGCTTCGATGGGGGGATCGAAGCTTTCTTT,CASSFDGGIEAFF
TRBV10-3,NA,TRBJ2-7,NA,TGTGCCATCAGCCAAAGGGGGGCAGGGGGAGGTAACGAGCAGTACTTC,CAISQRGAGGGNEQYF
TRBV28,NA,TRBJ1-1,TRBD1,TGTGCCAGCAGTCTCGGACAGGGGGTGAGCACTGAAGCTTTCTTT,CASSLGQGVSTEAFF
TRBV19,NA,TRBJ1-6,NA,TGTGCCAGTACCACGGGCAGCGCTCCGCTTAATTCACCCCTCCACTTT,CASTTGSAPLNSPLHF
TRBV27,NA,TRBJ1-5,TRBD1,TGTGCCAGCAGTTTAGGAGGGGGCGACATGAGCAATCAGCCCCAGCATTTT,CASSLGGGDMSNQPQHF
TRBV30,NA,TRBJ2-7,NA,TGTGCCTGGAGTGTAGGTGGCGAGCAGTACTTC,CAWSVGGEQYF
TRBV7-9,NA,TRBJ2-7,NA,TGTGCCAGCAGCTTGGGCGAAGACACCCTCTCCTACGAGCAGTACTTC,CASSLGEDTLSYEQYF
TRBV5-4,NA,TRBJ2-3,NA,NA,CASTFGASDTQYF
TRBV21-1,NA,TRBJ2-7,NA,TGTGCCAGCAGCAAAGATTGGCGGTTTGGACGATTAGCCTACGAGCAGTACTTC,CASSKDWRFGRLAYEQYF
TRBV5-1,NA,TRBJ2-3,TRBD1,TGCGCCAGCGCTCGGGACAGGGGGCTAACAGATACGCAGTATTTT,CASARDRGLTDTQYF
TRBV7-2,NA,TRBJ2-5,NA,TGTGCCAGCAGCCCACTGTACGGCCAAGAGACCCAGTACTTC,CASSPLYGQETQYF
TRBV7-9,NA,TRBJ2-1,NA,TGTGCCAGCAGCTTAGCGGGACCAGAGCAGTTCTTC,CASSLAGPEQFF
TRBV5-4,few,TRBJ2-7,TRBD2,TGTGCCAGCAGCTCCCAGGGAGGGAGGCGCGGCGAGCAGTACTTC,CASSSQGGRRGEQYF
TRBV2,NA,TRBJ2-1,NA,TGTGCCAGCAGTGAACGGGGACGGGCCTCCTACAATGAGCAGTTCTTC,CASSERGRASYNEQFF
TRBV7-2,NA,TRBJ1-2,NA,TGTGCCAGCAGCTTAGAACCAGGGAACTATGGCTACACCTTC,CASSLEPGNYGYTF
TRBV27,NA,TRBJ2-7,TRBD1,TGTGCCAGCAGTTTATTCCCGGGGACAGGTAGGGATGACGAGCAGTACTTC,CASSLFPGTGRDDEQYF
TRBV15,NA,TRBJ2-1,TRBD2,TGTGCCACCAGCAGAGAAGGGAGGGCGGGAGAATATGAGCGGTTCTTC,CATSREGRAGEYERFF
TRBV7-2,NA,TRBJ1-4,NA,TGTGCCAGCAGCTTAGATATTTTTGGTACTAATGAAAAACTGTTTTTT,CASSLDIFGTNEKLFF
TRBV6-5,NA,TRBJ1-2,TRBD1,TGTGCCAGCAGTCGGGGACAGGGATCTTCTGCCTACACCTTC,CASSRGQGSSAYTF
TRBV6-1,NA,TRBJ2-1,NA,TGTGCCAGCAGTGAAGTGGCCTCATACTCCTACAATGAGCAGTTCTTC,CASSEVASYSYNEQFF
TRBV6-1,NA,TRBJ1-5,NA,TGTGCCAGCCGATTAGAGACAGGCCCGAATCAGCCCCAGCATTTT,CASRLETGPNQPQHF
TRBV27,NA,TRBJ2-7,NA,TGTGCCAGCAGTTTAAAGAATCGCGAGCAGTACTTC,CASSLKNREQYF
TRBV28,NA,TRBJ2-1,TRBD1,TGTGCCAGCAGTTCCGGTGGACAGGGATCGTACGGTGAGCAGTTCTTC,CASSSGGQGSYGEQFF
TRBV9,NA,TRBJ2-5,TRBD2,TGTGCCAGCAGTTCAGATCCCGGACTAGCGGGAGGGGCTCAAGAGACCCAGTACTTC,CASSSDPGLAGGAQETQYF
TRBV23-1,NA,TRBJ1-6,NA,TGCGCCACCCCGGGGAGGGGGAGGCCTAGGACACCCCTCCACTTT,CATPGRGRPRTPLHF
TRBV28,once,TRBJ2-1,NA,TGTGCCAGCAGTTCTCCGGGACTCTTCTACAATGAGCAGTTCTTC,CASSSPGLFYNEQFF
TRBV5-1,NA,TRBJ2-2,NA,TGCGCCAGCAGCTGGACCACGAACACCGGGGAGCTGTTTTTT,CASSWTTNTGELFF
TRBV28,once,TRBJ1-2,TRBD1,TGTGCCAGCAGTCCCGGACAGGGGATGAACTATGGCTACACCTTC,CASSPGQGMNYGYTF
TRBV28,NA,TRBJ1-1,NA,TGTGCCAGCAGTTCCCCTCCTAAAGCTTTCTTT,CASSSPPKAFF
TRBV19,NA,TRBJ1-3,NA,TGTGCCAGTAGTTTGGTCGGCAGCTCTGGAAACACCATATATTTT,CASSLVGSSGNTIYF